This TCR beta chain was sequenced during a study of blood T cells in healthy people across ages. Primed by a sample-barcoded 5' primer and a J-beta primer mix, a second PCR proceeded for about 6 to 11 cycles. TCRdb processed the 5' RACE reads anew with MiXCR; each CDR3 protein has one entry. The data show 1,500,000 or so distinct CDR3 sequences, approximately 59% seen once. This clonotype showed up just once. Every donor provided 8.5 to 10 milliliters of peripheral blood. The CDR3 is 14 residues long. V was cut by 5 bases and J by 6 bases, with 13 bases left in between. The chain uses TRBV12-3 or TRBV12-4 and TRBJ2-2; TRBD2 is a possible D gene (5 bases). Source material: blood. The receptor comes from a man aged 18 to 35 in good health. CDR3 DNA: TGTGCCAGCAGTCCCCGGGGAACTTCCGGGGAGCTGTTTTTT. This codes for CASSPRGTSGELFF.